This T cell receptor beta chain was identified during a study of cytomegalovirus exposure and HLA in healthy donors. There are a few counts of this clone. PCR used 60 Vbeta primers and 13 Jbeta primers. Using immunoSEQ multiplex PCR, the repertoire was profiled, and TCRdb retains in-frame clones only, with some absent. Seen here are approximately 120,000 clones, about 74% observed once, and the top ten hold 4% to 4.5%. This sequence originates from a woman aged 45 to 65 in good health and CMV-seropositive. Sequencing used PBMCs.

The CDR3 DNA is TGTGCCAGCAGCCAAGCCACAGGGGGCGCCTACGAGCAGTACTTC. This encodes CASSQATGGAYEQYF. V is TRBV4-2 and J is TRBJ2-7; 9 nucleotides align to TRBD1. The ends lost 1 base at V and 2 bases at J; junction bases unmatched: 3. CDR1 is LGHNA and CDR2 is YNFKEQ in the germline V gene. This CDR3 is built from 15 residues.